Each of the 32 T cell receptor beta chains below was sequenced from the same sample in a study of shared clonotypes between healthy human individuals. Some clones are missing from TCRdb's copy, which holds only in-frame ones; the method was immunoSEQ multiplex PCR. The sample yields about 2.1 million clones, about 93% seen once. CD45RO negativity and positive selection for CCR7 defined naive CD8 cells, a population that excluded terminally differentiated effector memory CD45RA+ cells. Sample: naive CD8+ T cells from PBMCs. The receptors come from a man between 18 and 35 years old in good health. Some clones in this sample may be carry-over from other donors' samples.

Comment on this clone: Different DNA sequences within this sample yield the same CDR3. The chain uses TRBV4-1 and TRBJ1-5; D uncertain. The V end lost 1 base, the J end lost 0 bases, and 7 bases lay between the germline ends. CDR3 size: 15 residues. In germline, CDR1 is MGHRA, CDR2 YSYEKL. DNA of the CDR3: TGCGCCAGCAGCCAAGTAGCGGTTAGCAATCAGCCCCAGCATTTT. This gives the protein CASSQVAVSNQPQHF.

The rearrangement uses TRBV9 and TRBJ2-3; 12 nucleotides agree with TRBD2. The length of the CDR3 is 16 residues. V shed 2 bases, J shed 4 bases, and the junction held 5 bases outside the gene matches. CDR1 is SGDLS, CDR2 YYNGEE, per germline. Written as DNA, the CDR3 is TGTGCCAGCAGCGTTTCCGGGACTAGCGGGCCAGATACGCAGTATTTT. It encodes CASSVSGTSGPDTQYF.

This chain connects TRBV19 to TRBJ1-5; the D is unclear. Trimming left V 9 bases short and J 3 bases short, with 18 bases between. CDR1 and CDR2 (germline): LNHDA, SQIVND (reference sequence). The CDR3 has 15 amino acids. CDR3 in amino acids: CASQYRYLSNQPQHF. The CDR3 bases are TGTGCCAGCCAGTATCGGTATCTATCCAATCAGCCCCAGCATTTT.

CDR3 protein: CASSQPGQGYSEQYF. The CDR3 bases are TGTGCCAGCAGTCAACCGGGACAGGGCTACTCCGAGCAGTACTTC. The V and J genes are TRBV2 and TRBJ2-7; 9 bases are a match to TRBD1. Germline assignment: CDR1 SNHLY and CDR2 FYNNEI. The CDR3 is made up of 15 amino acids. J gave up 6 bases and V 5 bases, and 11 bases lay outside the gene matches.

In this sample, this clone turned up a few times. The chain recombines TRBV27 with TRBJ1-2; D is uncertain. The CDR3 extends over 13 amino acids. CDR1 and CDR2 (germline): MNHEY, SMNVEV (reference sequence). The V end lost 5 bases, the J end lost 4 bases, and 11 bases lay between the germline ends. CDR3: CASSPSLSYGYTF. DNA for the CDR3: TGTGCCAGCAGTCCCTCCCTTAGCTATGGCTACACCTTC.

CDR3 DNA: TGTGCCAGCAGCTTATACTTTTTGGAGTCGAACACCGGGGAGCTGTTTTTT. Protein: CASSLYFLESNTGELFF. The gene calls are TRBV7-8 and TRBJ2-2; the D is unclear. Trimming took 2 bases from V and 0 from J, leaving 13 bases between them. The germline V gene has CDR1 SGHVS and CDR2 FQNEAQ. This CDR3 has 17 residues.

The gene calls are TRBV6-4 and TRBJ1-2; maybe TRBD1 (6 bases). This CDR3 has 14 residues. Per the germline V gene, CDR1 is MRHNA and CDR2 is SNTAGT. Trimming cost V 6 bases and J 4 bases, with 15 bases left between them. The CDR3 nucleotides read TGTGCCAGCAGGGCCGGGACAAACGCCTATGGCTACACCTTC. This gives the protein CASRAGTNAYGYTF.

The chain joins TRBV4-1 to TRBJ1-1; 7 bases are a match to TRBD1. The CDR3 covers 13 residues. J lost 9 bases, V lost 3 bases, and 7 bases had no gene match. The germline gives CDR1 MGHRA, CDR2 YSYEKL. The CDR3 nucleotides are TGCGCCAGCAGCCAGCCCCCGACAGGGAAAGCTTTCTTT. Its translation is CASSQPPTGKAFF.

V usage is TRBV27 and J usage is TRBJ1-1, with 10 bases aligning to TRBD1. The V gene end was trimmed by 6 bases and the J gene end by 4 bases; junction bases not matched to a gene: 11. Germline loops: CDR1 MNHEY, CDR2 SMNVEV (reference sequence). The CDR3 runs 16 residues. The CDR3 coding sequence is TGTGCCAGCAGAATCAACCCGGGACAGGGGAGCACTGAAGCTTTCTTT. Translation: CASRINPGQGSTEAFF.

This chain uses TRBV27 with TRBJ2-7; D remains unclear. The CDR3 consists of 13 residues. CDR1 and CDR2 (germline): MNHEY, SMNVEV (reference sequence). Trimming stripped 8 bases from V and 0 bases from J, with 11 bases between. CDR3 nucleotides: TGTGCCAGCGGTGGCAGTTCCTCCTACGAGCAGTACTTC. Protein product: CASGGSSSYEQYF.

This rearrangement joins TRBV19 to TRBJ1-1; 7 bases fit TRBD1. The CDR3 length is 15 residues. V was pared by 5 bases and J by 1 base, with 7 bases of the junction left unmatched. Germline loops: CDR1 LNHDA, CDR2 SQIVND (reference sequence). CDR3 in amino acids: CASSSTRTGNTEAFF. CDR3 DNA: TGTGCCAGTAGTTCCACGCGGACAGGGAACACTGAAGCTTTCTTT.

The V and J genes are TRBV11-3 and TRBJ1-1; a weak D match, TRBD1 (5 bases). The ends were cut back, 4 bases at V and 5 bases at J, with 8 bases in the middle. The CDR3 length is 12 residues. Germline assignment: CDR1 SGHNT and CDR2 YENEEA. The CDR3 nucleotides read TGTGCCAGCAGCTCCCAGGGAACTGAAGCTTTCTTT. Protein: CASSSQGTEAFF.

As regards this clone: Distinct nucleotide sequences in the sample also encode this CDR3. The J gene is TRBJ2-5, the V gene TRBV13, with D possibly being TRBD1 (6 bases). The CDR3 has 12 residues. Germline assignment: CDR1 PRHDT and CDR2 FYEKMQ (reference sequence). Trimming shortened V by 2 bases and J by 5 bases, and 6 bases separated the two germline ends. CDR3 nucleotides: TGTGCCAGCAGCTTAAGGGGGGAGACCCAGTACTTC. It is translated as CASSLRGETQYF. Full variable domain (rest looked up from reference TRBV13 and TRBJ2-5): AAGVIQSPRHLIKEKRETATLKCYPIPRHDTVYWYQQGPGQDPQFLISFYEKMQSDKGSIPDRFSAQQFSDYHSELNMSSLELGDSALYFCASSLRGETQYFGPGTRLLVL.

V is TRBV28 and J is TRBJ2-1, with 7 bases fitting TRBD2. With 3 bases clipped from V and 0 bases from J, the junction kept 11 bases outside the gene matches. The CDR3 has 18 amino acids. Germline V CDR1 and CDR2: MDHEN, SYDVKM. This CDR3 reads CASSFPSGPRRSYNEQFF. DNA for the CDR3: TGTGCCAGCAGTTTTCCTAGCGGTCCCCGTCGCTCCTACAATGAGCAGTTCTTC.

V and J are TRBV7-9 and TRBJ2-7, with 12 bases fitting TRBD2. The V gene end was trimmed by 5 bases and the J gene end by 6 bases; junction bases not matched to a gene: 8. The CDR3 sequence is 15 residues long. Germline CDR1 SEHNR, CDR2 FQNEAQ (reference sequence). CDR3 coding DNA: TGTGCCAGCAGCGACCTAGCGGGAGGGCCGGGCGAGCAGTACTTC. It is translated as CASSDLAGGPGEQYF.

This chain connects TRBV13 to TRBJ2-7; 7 nucleotides line up with TRBD1. The CDR3 extends over 13 amino acids. V was clipped by 5 bases and J by 5 bases; unmatched bases: 6. Germline lookup yields CDR1 PRHDT and CDR2 FYEKMQ (reference sequence). CDR3 nucleotides: TGTGCCAGCAGCCCGAAAACAGGGGACGAGCAGTACTTC. Amino acid sequence: CASSPKTGDEQYF.

J is TRBJ1-6 and V is TRBV7-3; 7 nucleotides match TRBD1. This CDR3 contains 14 residues. Germline assignment: CDR1 SGHTA and CDR2 FQGTGA. Germline trimming cut 5 bases from V and 4 bases from J; bases unmatched to any gene: 2. The CDR3 DNA is TGTGCCAGCAGCCAGACAGGGTATAATTCACCCCTCCACTTT. Amino acids: CASSQTGYNSPLHF.

V usage is TRBV5-1 and J usage is TRBJ2-3, with 8 bases fitting TRBD1. V dropped 4 bases and J dropped 3; count of bases not matched to a gene: 4. Germline assignment: CDR1 SGHRS and CDR2 YFSETQ. The CDR3 sequence is 14 residues long. As DNA, the CDR3 is TGCGCCAGCAGCATGGGACAGGAAACAGATACGCAGTATTTT. Protein: CASSMGQETDTQYF.

The chain is built from TRBV10-3 and TRBJ2-2; D assignment may be TRBD1 or TRBD2 (6 bases each). V shed 11 bases and J shed 4 bases, with 17 bases lying between them. CDR1 is ENHRY and CDR2 is SYGVKD in the germline V gene. This CDR3 spans 14 amino acids. The chain's CDR3 is CAARTGGGTGELFF. The CDR3 bases are TGTGCCGCGCGTACCGGGGGCGGCACCGGGGAGCTGTTTTTT.

The rearrangement joins TRBV4-3 to TRBJ2-5; D gene ambiguous. Germline loops: CDR1 LGHNA, CDR2 YSLEER. V was trimmed by 0 bases and J by 4 bases, leaving 6 bases between them. The CDR3 covers 13 residues. The CDR3 loop is CASSQDSLETQYF. The CDR3 bases are TGCGCCAGCAGCCAAGATAGCTTAGAGACCCAGTACTTC.

This chain uses TRBV29-1 with TRBJ1-6; TRBD1 aligns across 8 bases. CDR3 length equals 13 residues. With 6 bases clipped from V and 10 bases from J, the junction kept 8 bases outside the gene matches. Germline V gives CDR1 SQVTM, CDR2 ANQGSEA. The CDR3 DNA reads TGCAGCGTATTGACAGGGGACGGATCACCCCTCCACTTT. Translated: CSVLTGDGSPLHF.

This chain connects TRBV6-5 to TRBJ2-7; no clear D. Looked up from germline, CDR1 is MNHEY and CDR2 is SVGAGI. The length of the CDR3 is 15 residues. Trimming left V 2 bases short and J 1 base short, with 12 bases between. The CDR3 is CASSYAPTPSYEQYF. Here the CDR3 DNA reads TGTGCCAGCAGTTACGCCCCCACACCTTCCTACGAGCAGTACTTC.

This chain uses TRBV9 with TRBJ2-1, with TRBD2 identical over 7 bases. Germline V gene lookup returns CDR1 SGDLS and CDR2 YYNGEE. The trim removed 0 bases at V and 8 bases at J, leaving 8 bases unmatched. CDR3 length: 15 amino acids. CDR3 residues: CASSVASRGRDEQFF. Here the CDR3 DNA reads TGTGCCAGCAGCGTAGCCTCGCGGGGGAGGGATGAGCAGTTCTTC.

This sequence joins TRBV12-5 and TRBJ2-1, with D possibly being TRBD2 (6 bases). Germline V lookup: CDR1 LGHNT, CDR2 FRNRAP. This CDR3 comprises 14 residues. V lost 5 bases and J 8 bases, leaving 16 bases between the germline ends. CDR3 DNA: TGTGCTAGTGGTCCCCACGGGAGAAGCGATGAGCAGTTCTTC. It encodes CASGPHGRSDEQFF.

Worth noting for this clone: Within the sample, other DNA sequences also encode this same CDR3. The chain carries TRBV9 and TRBJ2-7, with D possibly called TRBD1 or TRBD2 (5 bases each). Germline V CDR1 and CDR2: SGDLS, YYNGEE. The length of the CDR3 is 15 residues. Trimming took 3 bases from V and 1 from J, leaving 14 bases between them. CDR3 coding DNA: TGTGCCAGCAGCGGAGGGCAGGGAGCTTCCTACGAGCAGTACTTC. Translating gives CASSGGQGASYEQYF.

The V call is TRBV19, the J call TRBJ1-2; D not resolved. This CDR3 has 15 amino acids. The germline V and J ends were trimmed by 7 bases and 1 base, with 16 bases remaining between them. Germline assignment: CDR1 LNHDA and CDR2 SQIVND (reference sequence). The chain's CDR3 is CASTPTGSINYGYTF. The DNA for the CDR3 is TGTGCCAGTACCCCGACCGGGTCAATTAACTATGGCTACACCTTC.

Only one count was recorded for this clone. The rearrangement uses TRBV11-2 and TRBJ2-1; TRBD2 agrees at 7 bases. The CDR3 consists of 14 residues. The germline V gene has CDR1 SGHAT and CDR2 FQNNGV. Trimming cost V 1 base and J 6 bases; bases outside gene matches: 3. Here the CDR3 reads CASSLGAGANEQFF. CDR3 bases: TGTGCCAGCAGCTTAGGGGCGGGAGCCAATGAGCAGTTCTTC.

This rearrangement joins TRBV7-2 to TRBJ1-4; D call uncertain. This CDR3 contains 12 residues. Trimming took 5 bases from V and 13 from J, leaving 14 bases between them. Germline-derived CDR1 and CDR2 are SGHTA and FQGNSA. CDR3 residues: CASSLAGQALFF. In nucleotides, the CDR3 is TGTGCCAGCAGCCTCGCCGGGCAGGCACTGTTTTTT.

The rearrangement links TRBV10-3 to TRBJ2-1; unclear D gene. The CDR3 totals 14 residues. Trimming removed 3 bases from V and 1 base from J, with 7 bases in between. Germline V gene sequence: CDR1 ENHRY, CDR2 SYGVKD. CDR3 DNA sequence: TGTGCCATCAGTGATCCGGCGTCCTACAATGAGCAGTTCTTC. Amino acids: CAISDPASYNEQFF.

The chain has TRBV27 and TRBJ2-3, with 7 bases lining up with TRBD1. The CDR3 loop spans 16 amino acids. CDR1 MNHEY and CDR2 SMNVEV come from the germline V gene (reference sequence). Unmatched junction bases numbered 9, after V lost 6 bases and J lost 0 bases. The CDR3 loop is CASRAGTASSTDTQYF. Written as DNA, the CDR3 is TGTGCCAGCAGGGCCGGGACAGCAAGTAGCACAGATACGCAGTATTTT.

This sequence joins TRBV19 and TRBJ2-5; 11 nucleotides line up with TRBD1. The germline V gene has CDR1 LNHDA and CDR2 SQIVND (reference sequence). J was trimmed by 5 bases and V by 4 bases; bases with no gene match: 9. This CDR3 comprises 16 residues. DNA of the CDR3: TGTGCCAGTAGTACCCGGGACAGGGGGAATGGTGAGACCCAGTACTTC. It specifies CASSTRDRGNGETQYF.

This chain uses TRBV27 with TRBJ2-7; 15 bases are shared with TRBD2. Per germline, CDR1 MNHEY and CDR2 SMNVEV (reference sequence). This CDR3 contains 16 residues. The junction had 8 bases not matched to a gene; V was cut back by 3 bases and J by 8 bases. The CDR3, as DNA: TGTGCCAGCAGTTTGGTCGGGACTAGCGGGGGGAATAAGCAGTACTTC. Protein: CASSLVGTSGGNKQYF.